This TCR beta chain was identified in a study of cytomegalovirus exposure and HLA in healthy donors. With respect to this clone: No antigen is known for it.

60 Vbeta and 13 Jbeta primers were used in PCR. Method: immunoSEQ multiplex PCR; TCRdb's copy keeps in-frame clones and lacks some. This table holds 150,000 to 200,000 clones, 84% found once. Germline assignment: CDR1 MDHEN and CDR2 SYDVKM. V lost 5 bases to trimming and J lost 3 bases, with 19 bases between them. CDR3 length: 16 amino acids. Regarding the study as a whole: Several of the most significant clusters appeared linked to common viral pathogens, based on a later analysis.

This clonotype originated in a man aged 18 to 35 in good health and CMV-seronegative. The chain uses TRBV28 and TRBJ1-1; D gene ambiguous. What was sequenced was PBMCs. CDR3 bases: TGTGCCAGCAGTCCCCGGGTCTCCTGGGAGGACACTGAAGCTTTCTTT. Residues: CASSPRVSWEDTEAFF.